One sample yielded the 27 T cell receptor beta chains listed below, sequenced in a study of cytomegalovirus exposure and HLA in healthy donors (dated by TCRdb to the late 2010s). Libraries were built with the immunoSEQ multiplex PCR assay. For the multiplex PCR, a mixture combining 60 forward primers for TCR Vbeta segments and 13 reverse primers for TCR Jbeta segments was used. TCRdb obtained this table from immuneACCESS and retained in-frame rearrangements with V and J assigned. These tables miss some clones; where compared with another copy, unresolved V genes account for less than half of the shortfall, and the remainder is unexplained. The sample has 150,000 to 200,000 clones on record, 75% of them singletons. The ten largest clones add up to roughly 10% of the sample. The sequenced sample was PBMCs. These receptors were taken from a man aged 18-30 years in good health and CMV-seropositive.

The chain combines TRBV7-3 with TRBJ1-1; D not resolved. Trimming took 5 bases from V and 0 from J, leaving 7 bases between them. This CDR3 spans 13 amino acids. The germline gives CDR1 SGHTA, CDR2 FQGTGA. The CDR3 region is CASSPFMNTEAFF. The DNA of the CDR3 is TGTGCCAGCAGCCCGTTTATGAACACTGAAGCTTTCTTT. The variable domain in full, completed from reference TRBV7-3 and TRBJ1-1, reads GAGVSQTPSNKVTEKGKYVELRCDPISGHTALYWYRQSLGQGPEFLIYFQGTGAADDSGLPNDRFFAVRPEGSVSTLKIQRTERGDSAVYLCASSPFMNTEAFFGQGTRLTVV.

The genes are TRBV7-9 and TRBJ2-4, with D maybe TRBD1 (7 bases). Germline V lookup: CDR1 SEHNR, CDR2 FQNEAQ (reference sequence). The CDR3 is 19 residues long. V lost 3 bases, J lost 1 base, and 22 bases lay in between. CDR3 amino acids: CASSLGGQADYKAKNIQYF. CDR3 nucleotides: TGTGCCAGCAGCTTGGGCGGACAGGCGGACTATAAGGCCAAAAACATTCAGTACTTC.

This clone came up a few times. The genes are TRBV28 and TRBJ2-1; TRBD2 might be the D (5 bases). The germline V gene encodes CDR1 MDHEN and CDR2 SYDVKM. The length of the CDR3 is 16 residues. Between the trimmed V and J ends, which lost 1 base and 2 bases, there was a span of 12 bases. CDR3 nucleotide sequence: TGTGCCAGCAGTTTATTAAGTGGGAGAACCTACAATGAGCAGTTCTTC. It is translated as CASSLLSGRTYNEQFF. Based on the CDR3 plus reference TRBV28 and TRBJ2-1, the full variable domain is DVKVTQSSRYLVKRTGEKVFLECVQDMDHENMFWYRQDPGLGLRLIYFSYDVKMKEKGDIPEGYSVSREKKERFSLILESASTNQTSMYLCASSLLSGRTYNEQFFGPGTRLTVL.

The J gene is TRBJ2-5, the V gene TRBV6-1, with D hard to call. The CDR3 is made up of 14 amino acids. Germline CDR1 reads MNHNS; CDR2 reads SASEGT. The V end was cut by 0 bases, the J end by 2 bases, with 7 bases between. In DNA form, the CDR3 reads TGTGCCAGCAGTGAAGCGGGCCCTCAAGAGACCCAGTACTTC. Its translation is CASSEAGPQETQYF.

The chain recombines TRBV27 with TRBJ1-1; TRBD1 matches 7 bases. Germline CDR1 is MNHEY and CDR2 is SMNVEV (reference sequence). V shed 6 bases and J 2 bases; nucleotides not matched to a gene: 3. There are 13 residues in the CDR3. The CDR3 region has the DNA TGTGCCAGCAGCAGGGGGATCAACACTGAAGCTTTCTTT. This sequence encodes CASSRGINTEAFF.

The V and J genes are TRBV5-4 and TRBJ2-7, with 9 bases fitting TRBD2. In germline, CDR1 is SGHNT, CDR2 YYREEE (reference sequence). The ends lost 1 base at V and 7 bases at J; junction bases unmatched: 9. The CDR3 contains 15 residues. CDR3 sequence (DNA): TGTGCCAGCAGCTTGCCAGGGACTAGCCTTTGGGAGCAGTACTTC. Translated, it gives CASSLPGTSLWEQYF.

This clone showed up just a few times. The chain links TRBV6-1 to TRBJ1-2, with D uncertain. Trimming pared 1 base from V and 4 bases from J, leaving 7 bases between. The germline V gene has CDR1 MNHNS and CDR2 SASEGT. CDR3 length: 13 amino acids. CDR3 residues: CASSEGAFYGYTF. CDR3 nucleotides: TGTGCCAGCAGTGAAGGGGCCTTCTATGGCTACACCTTC.

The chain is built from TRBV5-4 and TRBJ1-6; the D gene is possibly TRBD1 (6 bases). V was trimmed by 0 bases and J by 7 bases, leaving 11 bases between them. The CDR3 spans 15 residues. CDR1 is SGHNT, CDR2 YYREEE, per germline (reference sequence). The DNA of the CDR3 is TGTGCCAGCAGCTTGGAGTACAGGGAGAATTCACCCCTCCACTTT. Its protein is CASSLEYRENSPLHF. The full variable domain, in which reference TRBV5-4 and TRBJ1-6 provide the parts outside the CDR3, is ETGVTQSPTHLIKTRGQQVTLRCSSQSGHNTVSWYQQALGQGPQFIFQYYREEENGRGNFPPRFSGLQFPNYSSELNVNALELDDSALYLCASSLEYRENSPLHFGNGTRLTVT.

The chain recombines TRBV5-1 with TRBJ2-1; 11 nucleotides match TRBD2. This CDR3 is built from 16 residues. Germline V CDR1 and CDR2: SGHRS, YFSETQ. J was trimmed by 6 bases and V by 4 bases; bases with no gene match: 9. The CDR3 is CASSQTTSGAFNEQFF. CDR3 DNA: TGCGCCAGCAGCCAGACGACTAGCGGGGCGTTCAATGAGCAGTTCTTC. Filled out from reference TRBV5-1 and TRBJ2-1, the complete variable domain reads KAGVTQTPRYLIKTRGQQVTLSCSPISGHRSVSWYQQTPGQGLQFLFEYFSETQRNKGNFPGRFSGRQFSNSRSEMNVSTLELGDSALYLCASSQTTSGAFNEQFFGPGTRLTVL.

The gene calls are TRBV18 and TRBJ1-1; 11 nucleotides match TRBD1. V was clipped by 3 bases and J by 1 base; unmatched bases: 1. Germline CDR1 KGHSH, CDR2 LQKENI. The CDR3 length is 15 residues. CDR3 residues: CASSPGQGGNTEAFF. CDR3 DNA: TGTGCCAGCTCACCGGGACAGGGGGGGAACACTGAAGCTTTCTTT.

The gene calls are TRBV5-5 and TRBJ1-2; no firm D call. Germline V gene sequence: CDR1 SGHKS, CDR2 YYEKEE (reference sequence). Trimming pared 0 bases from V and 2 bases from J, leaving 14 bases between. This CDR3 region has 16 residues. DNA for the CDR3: TGTGCCAGCAGCTTGGGGGCATGGGTTAGAAACTATGGCTACACCTTC. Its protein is CASSLGAWVRNYGYTF.

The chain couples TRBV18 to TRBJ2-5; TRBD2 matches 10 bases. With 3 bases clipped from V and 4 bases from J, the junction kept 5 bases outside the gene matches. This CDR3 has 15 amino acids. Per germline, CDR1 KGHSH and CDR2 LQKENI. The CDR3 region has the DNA TGTGCCAGCTCACCCAGACTAGCGGGCCTAGAGACCCAGTACTTC. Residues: CASSPRLAGLETQYF.

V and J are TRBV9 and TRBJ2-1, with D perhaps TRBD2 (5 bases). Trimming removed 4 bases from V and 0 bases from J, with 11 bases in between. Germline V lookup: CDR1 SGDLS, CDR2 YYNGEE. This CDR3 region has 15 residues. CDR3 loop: CASSSSGSSYNEQFF. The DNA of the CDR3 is TGTGCCAGCAGCAGCAGCGGCAGCTCCTACAATGAGCAGTTCTTC.

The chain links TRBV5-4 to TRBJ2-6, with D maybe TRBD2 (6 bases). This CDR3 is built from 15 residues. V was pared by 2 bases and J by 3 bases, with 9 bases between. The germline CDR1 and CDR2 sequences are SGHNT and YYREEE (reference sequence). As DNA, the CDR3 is TGTGCCAGCAGCTTCCGGGGGAGTGGGGCCAACGTCCTGACTTTC. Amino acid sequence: CASSFRGSGANVLTF.

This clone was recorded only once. The CDR3 sequence: CASSPSGQGGPDTQYF. In nucleotides, the CDR3 is TGTGCCAGTAGTCCGTCCGGGCAGGGTGGTCCAGATACGCAGTATTTT. The chain is built from TRBV19 and TRBJ2-3, with D tentatively TRBD1 (5 bases). Germline V gene sequence: CDR1 LNHDA, CDR2 SQIVND (reference sequence). V was cut by 5 bases and J by 4 bases, with 19 bases left in between. This CDR3 has 16 residues.

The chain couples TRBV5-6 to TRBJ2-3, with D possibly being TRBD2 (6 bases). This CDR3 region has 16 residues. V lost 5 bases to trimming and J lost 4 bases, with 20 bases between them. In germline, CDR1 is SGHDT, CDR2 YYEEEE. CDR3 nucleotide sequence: TGTGCCAGCAGTATAAAAGCGGGCCTATGGGCAGATACGCAGTATTTT. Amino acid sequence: CASSIKAGLWADTQYF.

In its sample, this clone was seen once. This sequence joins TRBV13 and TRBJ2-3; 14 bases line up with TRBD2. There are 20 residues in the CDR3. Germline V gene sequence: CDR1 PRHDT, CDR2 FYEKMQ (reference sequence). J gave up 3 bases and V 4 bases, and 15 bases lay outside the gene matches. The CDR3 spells CASSSRYWTSGRTLTDTQYF. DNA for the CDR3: TGTGCCAGCAGCTCACGCTACTGGACTAGCGGGAGGACACTAACAGATACGCAGTATTTT. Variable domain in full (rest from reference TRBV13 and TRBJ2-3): AAGVIQSPRHLIKEKRETATLKCYPIPRHDTVYWYQQGPGQDPQFLISFYEKMQSDKGSIPDRFSAQQFSDYHSELNMSSLELGDSALYFCASSSRYWTSGRTLTDTQYFGPGTRLTVL.

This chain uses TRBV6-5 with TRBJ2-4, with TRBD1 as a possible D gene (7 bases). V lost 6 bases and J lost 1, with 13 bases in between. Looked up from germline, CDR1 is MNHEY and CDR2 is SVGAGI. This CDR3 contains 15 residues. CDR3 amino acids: CASSRGASAKNIQYF. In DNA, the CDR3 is TGTGCCAGCAGCAGGGGGGCGAGCGCCAAAAACATTCAGTACTTC.

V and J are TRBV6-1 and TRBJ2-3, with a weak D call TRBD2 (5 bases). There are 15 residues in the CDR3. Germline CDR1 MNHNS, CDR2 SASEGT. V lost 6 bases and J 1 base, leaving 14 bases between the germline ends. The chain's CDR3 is CASRHTAVGTDTQYF. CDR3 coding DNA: TGTGCCAGCAGACACACAGCGGTGGGCACAGATACGCAGTATTTT.

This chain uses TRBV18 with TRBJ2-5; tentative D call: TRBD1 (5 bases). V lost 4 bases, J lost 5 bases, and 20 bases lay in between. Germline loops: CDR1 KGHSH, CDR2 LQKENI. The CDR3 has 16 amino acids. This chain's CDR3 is CASSRLAQVGPETQYF. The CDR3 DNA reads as TGTGCCAGCTCACGCTTAGCCCAGGTGGGGCCCGAGACCCAGTACTTC.

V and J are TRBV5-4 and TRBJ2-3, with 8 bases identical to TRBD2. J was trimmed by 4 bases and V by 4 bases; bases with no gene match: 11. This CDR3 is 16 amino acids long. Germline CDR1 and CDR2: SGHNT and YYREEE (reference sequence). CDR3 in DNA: TGTGCCAGCAGCACCCCCCAGCGGGAGTTCTCAGATACGCAGTATTTT. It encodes CASSTPQREFSDTQYF.

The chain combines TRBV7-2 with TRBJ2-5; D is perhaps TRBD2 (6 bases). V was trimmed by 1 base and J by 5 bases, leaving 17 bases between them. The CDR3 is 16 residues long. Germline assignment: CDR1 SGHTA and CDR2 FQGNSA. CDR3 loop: CASSLGDSASYETQYF. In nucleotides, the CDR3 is TGTGCCAGCAGCTTAGGGGACTCCGCGAGCTACGAGACCCAGTACTTC.

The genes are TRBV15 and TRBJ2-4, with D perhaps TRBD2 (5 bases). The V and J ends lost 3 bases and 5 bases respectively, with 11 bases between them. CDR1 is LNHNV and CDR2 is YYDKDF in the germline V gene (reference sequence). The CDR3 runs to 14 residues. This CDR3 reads CATSRASPENIQYF. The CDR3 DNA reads TGTGCCACCAGCAGGGCTAGCCCAGAAAACATTCAGTACTTC.

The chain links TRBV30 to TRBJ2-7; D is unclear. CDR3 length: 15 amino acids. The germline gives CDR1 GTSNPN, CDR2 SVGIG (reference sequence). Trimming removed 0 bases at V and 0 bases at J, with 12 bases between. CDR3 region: CAWSVPARPSYEQYF. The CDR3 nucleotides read TGTGCCTGGAGTGTACCGGCTAGGCCCTCCTACGAGCAGTACTTC.

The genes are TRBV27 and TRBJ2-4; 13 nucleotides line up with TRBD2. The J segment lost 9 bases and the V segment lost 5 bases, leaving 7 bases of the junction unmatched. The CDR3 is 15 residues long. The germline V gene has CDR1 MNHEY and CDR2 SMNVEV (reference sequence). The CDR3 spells CASSLTSGRVSIQYF. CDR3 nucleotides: TGTGCCAGCAGTCTTACTAGCGGGAGGGTTTCCATTCAGTACTTC.

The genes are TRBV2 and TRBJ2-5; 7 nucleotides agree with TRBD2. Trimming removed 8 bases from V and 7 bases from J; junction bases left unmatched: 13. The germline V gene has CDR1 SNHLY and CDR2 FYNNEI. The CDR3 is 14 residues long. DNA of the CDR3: TGTGCCAGCGGGGGGGAGCGGGATACCGGGACCCAGTACTTC. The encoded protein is CASGGERDTGTQYF.

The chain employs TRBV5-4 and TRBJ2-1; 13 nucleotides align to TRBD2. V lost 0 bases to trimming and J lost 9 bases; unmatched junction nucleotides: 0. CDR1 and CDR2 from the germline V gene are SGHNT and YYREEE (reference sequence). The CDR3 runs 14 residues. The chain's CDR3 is CASSLGTSGSEQFF. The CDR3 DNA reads TGTGCCAGCAGCTTGGGGACTAGCGGGAGTGAGCAGTTCTTC. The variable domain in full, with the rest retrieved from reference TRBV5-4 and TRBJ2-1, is ETGVTQSPTHLIKTRGQQVTLRCSSQSGHNTVSWYQQALGQGPQFIFQYYREEENGRGNFPPRFSGLQFPNYSSELNVNALELDDSALYLCASSLGTSGSEQFFGPGTRLTVL.